The clone carrying this TCR beta chain came up once. Its target is not known. The data originate from a study of shared clonotypes between healthy human individuals. In the study overall: CD8 memory received one plate per donor, CD8 naive two, CD4 memory three and CD4 naive three.

In the original processing: Junction-only sequences without quality scores were provided by ImmunoSEQ, so filtering was different. This table comes from immunoSEQ multiplex PCR, and its TCRdb copy is limited to in-frame clones, with some not included. The V and J calls and clone size were taken over from that table, and D and trimming were inferred from the DNA. The repertoire holds about 2.1 million clones, with around 95% as singletons. Trimming removed 0 bases from V and 3 bases from J, with 14 bases in between. CDR1 is MNHEY and CDR2 is SMNVEV in the germline V gene (reference sequence). CDR3 size: 16 residues. Only CD45RO-negative cells positively selected for CCR7 counted as naive CD8 cells, so terminally differentiated effector memory CD45RA+ cells were excluded. The study, taken as a whole, reports: On the whole, naive subsets had larger estimated richness than memory subsets had. Owing to a small donor count, the genetic and exposure-history diversity represented was limited.

This TCR was sampled from a man between 18 and 35 years old in good health. Some clones in this sample may be carry-over from other donors' samples. The chain couples TRBV27 to TRBJ2-5; tentatively, D is TRBD1 or TRBD2 (5 bases each). The sample comprised naive CD8+ T cells from PBMCs. The DNA for the CDR3 is TGTGCCAGCAGTTTATCGCCCGGGACGAGGGAAGAGACCCAGTACTTC. Translating gives CASSLSPGTREETQYF.